This T cell receptor (beta chain) was obtained from a study of blood T cell repertoires in COVID-19. Study in general: The samples span acute and convalescent COVID-19 from the United States, Italy and Spain. T cells, B-cell-depleted T cells, or PBMCs supplied cDNA or gDNA.

The data were produced by immunoSEQ multiplex PCR, yet TCRdb's version contains in-frame clones alone and is incomplete. This table holds fewer than 90,000 clones, about 74% found once. This receptor was identified in a human donor in a cohort sampled during active COVID-19. Sequenced sample: peripheral blood.

CDR3 region: CASSQVLGLHEKLFF. CDR3 coding DNA: TGTGCCAGCAGCCAAGTGCTGGGGCTCCATGAAAAACTGTTTTTT. The J gene is TRBJ1-4, the V gene TRBV14; a weak D match, TRBD1 (5 bases). The CDR3 is 15 amino acids. V was trimmed by 1 base and J by 6 bases, leaving 12 bases between them. The germline V gene has CDR1 SGHDN and CDR2 FVKESK.